The 32 T cell receptor beta chains in this list originate from one sample, sequenced in a study of shared clonotypes between healthy human individuals (dated by TCRdb to 2020 to 2022). Library construction relied on the immunoSEQ multiplex PCR assay. Entries here come from immuneACCESS through TCRdb and include only in-frame sequences with V and J called. Some clones fail to appear in such tables; in the studies checked, an unresolved V gene covers under half of the shortfall, and the cause of the remainder is unknown. The sample yields about 690,000 clones; about nine tenths were counted once. Less than 40% of the sample lies in the top ten. The sample taken for sequencing was memory CD8+ T cells from PBMCs. What this sample's cell subset or site label stands for: CD45RO+ cells pooled with CCR7-negative TemRA cells. The receptors shown here come from a young man in good health. Some clones in this sample may be carry-over from other donors' samples.

The CDR3 here is CASSLEGLAGADTQYF. CDR3 coding DNA: TGCGCCAGCAGCTTGGAGGGACTAGCGGGAGCAGATACGCAGTATTTT. The chain joins TRBV5-1 to TRBJ2-3, with 14 bases that match TRBD2. Trimming at V came to 0 bases and at J to 4 bases, leaving 1 base not matched to a gene. Germline-derived CDR1 and CDR2 are SGHRS and YFSETQ. The CDR3 length is 16 residues.

V is TRBV28 and J is TRBJ1-1; weak D call: TRBD1 (6 bases). The CDR3 length is 15 residues. Germline V CDR1 and CDR2: MDHEN, SYDVKM. V gave up 6 bases and J gave up 0 bases, with 14 bases separating them. CDR3 region: CASRTFRGMNTEAFF. CDR3 bases: TGTGCCAGCAGGACATTCAGGGGCATGAACACTGAAGCTTTCTTT.

This clone came up a few times. The chain employs TRBV30 and TRBJ1-2, with D unclear. CDR3 length equals 15 residues. The ends were cut back, 3 bases at V and 1 base at J, with 15 bases in the middle. The germline V gene encodes CDR1 GTSNPN and CDR2 SVGIG (reference sequence). The CDR3 loop is CAWRATGGLNYGYTF. CDR3 sequence (DNA): TGTGCCTGGAGAGCGACGGGAGGGCTTAACTATGGCTACACCTTC.

Regarding this clone: Germline and junction disagree at one end, which may indicate a read error. The chain is built from TRBV29-1 and TRBJ2-2; a weak D match, TRBD2 (6 bases). CDR3 size: 14 residues. Germline-derived CDR1 and CDR2 are SQVTM and ANQGSEA. CDR3 coding DNA: TGCAGCGCCCAAGAGTCCACGGTCGCCGGGGGGCTGTTTTTT. This codes for CSAQESTVAGGLFF.

This rearrangement joins TRBV19 to TRBJ1-1, with unresolved D. The CDR3 extends over 13 amino acids. Trimming cost V 7 bases and J 7 bases, with 16 bases left between them. The germline gives CDR1 LNHDA, CDR2 SQIVND (reference sequence). The CDR3 sequence: CASTLSLVGEAFF. The CDR3 DNA follows: TGTGCCAGTACCCTAAGTCTGGTCGGTGAAGCTTTCTTT.

The chain combines TRBV7-9 with TRBJ1-2, with TRBD1 identical over 8 bases. Germline V gene sequence: CDR1 SEHNR, CDR2 FQNEAQ (reference sequence). The J segment lost 1 base and the V segment lost 1 base, leaving 11 bases of the junction unmatched. This CDR3 spans 18 amino acids. The CDR3 sequence: CASSLDPGQALLNYGYTF. The DNA of the CDR3 is TGTGCCAGCAGCTTAGATCCGGGACAGGCGCTTCTTAACTATGGCTACACCTTC.

The chain carries TRBV2 and TRBJ2-5; TRBD2 might be the D (5 bases). Germline V gene data show CDR1 as SNHLY and CDR2 as FYNNEI. V lost 5 bases, J lost 1 base, and 8 bases lay in between. The CDR3 has 13 amino acids. The CDR3 here is CASSPSGQETQYF. DNA of the CDR3: TGTGCCAGCAGTCCGAGCGGCCAAGAGACCCAGTACTTC.

V gene TRBV27 combines with J gene TRBJ2-7; tentative D call: TRBD1 (5 bases). This CDR3 has 15 amino acids. V shed 2 bases and J shed 3 bases, with 14 bases lying between them. CDR1 is MNHEY and CDR2 is SMNVEV in the germline V gene (reference sequence). DNA for the CDR3: TGTGCCAGCAGTTTAAGGGGCCCCAAGTTCTACGAGCAGTACTTC. Protein: CASSLRGPKFYEQYF.

The sample holds many counts of this clone. Other DNA sequences from this sample encode an identical CDR3 as well. J is TRBJ2-7 and V is TRBV2; D gene uncertain. From germline, CDR1 is SNHLY and CDR2 FYNNEI. The CDR3 has 10 amino acids. V shed 8 bases and J shed 2 bases, with 4 bases lying between them. CDR3 amino acids: CASRTYEQYF. The CDR3 coding sequence is TGTGCCAGCCGGACCTACGAGCAGTACTTC.

A single count supports this clone. DNA of the CDR3: TGTGCCAGCAGCCTCGGGGGGGAGCAAGAGACCCAGTACTTC. This encodes CASSLGGEQETQYF. The chain employs TRBV28 and TRBJ2-5; 8 bases agree with TRBD2. Germline assignment: CDR1 MDHEN and CDR2 SYDVKM. J gave up 2 bases and V 6 bases, and 5 bases lay outside the gene matches. The length of the CDR3 is 14 residues.

The V call is TRBV28, the J call TRBJ2-5, with 11 bases that match TRBD2. CDR1 is MDHEN, CDR2 SYDVKM, per germline. With 5 bases clipped from V and 3 bases from J, the junction kept 5 bases outside the gene matches. The CDR3 has 15 amino acids. The CDR3 is CASSPGLAGEETQYF. The CDR3, as DNA: TGTGCCAGCAGTCCTGGACTAGCGGGCGAAGAGACCCAGTACTTC.

The chain recombines TRBV9 with TRBJ2-1; TRBD2 matches at 11 bases. V shed 1 base, J shed 3 bases, and the junction held 9 bases outside the gene matches. The CDR3 spans 18 residues. In germline, CDR1 is SGDLS, CDR2 YYNGEE. CDR3 region: CASSVRGTSGSNYNEQFF. Written as DNA, the CDR3 is TGTGCCAGCAGCGTAAGGGGTACTAGCGGGAGCAACTACAATGAGCAGTTCTTC. Supplemented by reference TRBV9 and TRBJ2-1, the full variable domain reads DSGVTQTPKHLITATGQRVTLRCSPRSGDLSVYWYQQSLDQGLQFLIQYYNGEERAKGNILERFSAQQFPDLHSELNLSSLELGDSALYFCASSVRGTSGSNYNEQFFGPGTRLTVL.

The rearrangement links TRBV10-1 to TRBJ2-7, with a tentative D call TRBD1 (6 bases). This CDR3 contains 11 residues. Germline V gives CDR1 WNHNN, CDR2 SYGVQD (reference sequence). V lost 11 bases, J lost 10 bases, and 18 bases lay in between. The CDR3 loop is CAAARDTLQYF. The DNA for the CDR3 is TGCGCCGCCGCGAGGGACACTCTCCAGTACTTC.

This clone was picked up one time. The chain carries TRBV29-1 and TRBJ1-2, with D hard to call. V lost 1 base and J 8 bases, leaving 11 bases between the germline ends. This CDR3 spans 12 amino acids. Germline assignment: CDR1 SQVTM and CDR2 ANQGSEA. This chain's CDR3 is CSVEVGQRGYTF. CDR3 DNA sequence: TGCAGCGTTGAAGTAGGGCAGCGGGGCTACACCTTC.

The chain has TRBV7-9 and TRBJ2-1, with D perhaps matching TRBD2 (5 bases). There are 13 residues in the CDR3. Germline values: CDR1 SEHNR, CDR2 FQNEAQ (reference sequence). Trimming took 6 bases from V and 6 from J, leaving 12 bases between them. In DNA, the CDR3 is TGTGCCAGCAGGGCGGCCCTAGCCAATGAGCAGTTCTTC. This codes for CASRAALANEQFF.

The V gene is TRBV5-6, the J gene TRBJ2-1; a weak D match, TRBD1 (5 bases). The ends were cut back, 2 bases at V and 2 bases at J, with 8 bases in the middle. This CDR3 has 14 amino acids. In germline, CDR1 is SGHDT, CDR2 YYEEEE. CDR3: CASSLGVTYNEQFF. The CDR3 bases are TGTGCCAGCAGCTTAGGGGTTACCTACAATGAGCAGTTCTTC.

This sequence joins TRBV28 and TRBJ1-5; the D gene is possibly TRBD1 (6 bases). Deletions cut 7 bases from V and 0 bases from J, with 13 bases between. The CDR3 is 15 residues long. From germline, CDR1 is MDHEN and CDR2 SYDVKM. The CDR3 region has the DNA TGTGCCAGCAATCCCCCAGGGGATAGCAATCAGCCCCAGCATTTT. Translated, it gives CASNPPGDSNQPQHF.

Of note for this clone: The same CDR3 arises from other DNA sequences in this sample as well. The V and J genes are TRBV28 and TRBJ1-5; D is unclear. Germline lookup yields CDR1 MDHEN and CDR2 SYDVKM. Trimming left V 5 bases short and J 4 bases short, with 6 bases between. The CDR3 is 12 residues long. For the CDR3, the DNA is TGTGCCAGCAGTCCACCGAATCAGCCCCAGCATTTT. This encodes CASSPPNQPQHF.

This chain uses TRBV10-3 with TRBJ2-5, with D perhaps matching TRBD1 (6 bases). Trimming shortened V by 0 bases and J by 1 base, and 9 bases separated the two germline ends. The CDR3 is 15 residues long. Germline V gene data show CDR1 as ENHRY and CDR2 as SYGVKD. CDR3 bases: TGTGCCATCAGTGAGTCTCTGACAGGCCAAGAGACCCAGTACTTC. Translation gives CAISESLTGQETQYF.

The genes are TRBV27 and TRBJ2-7; D is undetermined. The CDR3 has 16 residues. CDR1 and CDR2 (germline): MNHEY, SMNVEV (reference sequence). Trimming pared 1 base from V and 2 bases from J, leaving 15 bases between. This chain's CDR3 is CASSLFPPSPAYEQYF. CDR3 DNA: TGTGCCAGCAGTTTATTCCCTCCATCCCCGGCCTACGAGCAGTACTTC.

This chain connects TRBV4-1 to TRBJ2-7, with TRBD2 as a possible D gene (6 bases). CDR1 is MGHRA, CDR2 YSYEKL, per germline. CDR3 size: 16 residues. V shed 4 bases and J shed 2 bases, with 18 bases lying between them. The CDR3 region is CASSPVRGDGPYEQYF. The CDR3, as DNA: TGCGCCAGCAGCCCCGTTCGCGGGGATGGTCCCTACGAGCAGTACTTC.

The chain combines TRBV6-6 with TRBJ2-6; weak D call: TRBD2 (6 bases). Germline lookup yields CDR1 MNHNY and CDR2 SVGAGI (reference sequence). The CDR3 is made up of 13 amino acids. V lost 8 bases to trimming and J lost 4 bases, with 9 bases between them. CDR3 bases: TGTGCCAGCCGGGGAGGAGGGGCCAACGTCCTGACTTTC. Amino acid sequence: CASRGGGANVLTF.

The genes are TRBV27 and TRBJ2-7; tentative D call: TRBD2 (6 bases). This CDR3 contains 16 residues. V was pared by 0 bases and J by 0 bases, with 12 bases between. The germline V gene has CDR1 MNHEY and CDR2 SMNVEV (reference sequence). CDR3 residues: CASSLSLAFSSYEQYF. CDR3 DNA sequence: TGTGCCAGCAGTTTATCGCTAGCGTTCAGCTCCTACGAGCAGTACTTC.

The chain uses TRBV7-6 and TRBJ2-7, with 7 bases matching TRBD1. The CDR3 contains 14 residues. The germline CDR1 and CDR2 sequences are SGHVS and FNYEAQ. Losses at the gene ends were 2 bases for V and 5 bases for J; bases not matched to a gene: 6. This CDR3 is CASSLRGLRDEQYF. The CDR3 DNA is TGTGCCAGCAGCTTAAGGGGGCTTCGGGACGAGCAGTACTTC.

The DNA for the CDR3 is TGTGCCACGGGGATCCAACACAATGAGCAGTTCTTC. Protein sequence: CATGIQHNEQFF. The chain is built from TRBV15 and TRBJ2-1, with D uncertain. Trimming took off 9 bases at V and 5 bases at J, with 11 bases between the two ends. Germline assignment: CDR1 LNHNV and CDR2 YYDKDF (reference sequence). CDR3 length: 12 amino acids.

This rearrangement joins TRBV19 to TRBJ2-5; 9 bases are a match to TRBD2. After removal of 2 bases from V and 4 bases from J, the junction contained 2 bases not matched to a gene. The CDR3 has 14 amino acids. Germline CDR1 is LNHDA and CDR2 is SQIVND (reference sequence). DNA of the CDR3: TGTGCCAGTAGTATAAAACTAGCGGGAGAGACCCAGTACTTC. Translated, it gives CASSIKLAGETQYF.

The chain recombines TRBV27 with TRBJ2-3, with TRBD2 identical over 9 bases. With V trimmed by 3 bases and J by 1 base, 5 bases remained unmatched. The germline V gene encodes CDR1 MNHEY and CDR2 SMNVEV (reference sequence). The length of the CDR3 is 16 residues. CDR3 sequence (DNA): TGTGCCAGCAGTTTCGGAGCGGGAGGTGGCACAGATACGCAGTATTTT. This codes for CASSFGAGGGTDTQYF.

The chain carries TRBV13 and TRBJ2-7; D assignment may be TRBD1 or TRBD2 (7 bases each). The germline CDR1 and CDR2 sequences are PRHDT and FYEKMQ (reference sequence). This CDR3 region has 14 residues. V gave up 5 bases and J gave up 4 bases, with 15 bases separating them. The CDR3 DNA is TGTGCCAGCAGCCGGGGGGACAGCCGATACGAGCAGTACTTC. Encoded protein: CASSRGDSRYEQYF.

This clone was seen only once. In DNA form, the CDR3 reads TGTGCCAGCAGCTCCACAGGGGTAGGACGTCAGCCCCAGCATTTT. Residues: CASSSTGVGRQPQHF. The chain recombines TRBV6-5 with TRBJ1-5, with 7 bases fitting TRBD1. CDR3 length: 15 residues. V trimming: 6 bases; J trimming: 6 bases; junction bases outside the gene matches: 11. Germline V gene data show CDR1 as MNHEY and CDR2 as SVGAGI.

This chain links TRBV10-3 with TRBJ1-4; the D is unclear. The CDR3 loop spans 16 amino acids. From germline, CDR1 is ENHRY and CDR2 SYGVKD. The V and J ends lost 0 bases and 0 bases respectively, with 8 bases between them. Here the CDR3 DNA reads TGTGCCATCAGTGAGTCGGCCAGTGCAACTAATGAAAAACTGTTTTTT. Its translation: CAISESASATNEKLFF.

The chain employs TRBV27 and TRBJ2-7; TRBD1 agrees at 9 bases. With 4 bases clipped from V and 2 bases from J, the junction kept 3 bases outside the gene matches. CDR3 length: 14 residues. CDR1 is MNHEY, CDR2 SMNVEV, per germline (reference sequence). For the CDR3, the DNA is TGTGCCAGCAGTTGGACAGGGGATGCCTACGAGCAGTACTTC. It codes for CASSWTGDAYEQYF.

The V gene is TRBV7-3, the J gene TRBJ1-1, with 7 nucleotides matching TRBD1. The CDR3 is 16 residues long. Germline loops: CDR1 SGHTA, CDR2 FQGTGA. Trimming at V came to 5 bases and at J to 0 bases, leaving 9 bases not matched to a gene. CDR3 in amino acids: CASSPQGGGVNTEAFF. CDR3 bases: TGTGCCAGCAGCCCCCAAGGGGGCGGGGTGAACACTGAAGCTTTCTTT. Looking up the rest from reference TRBV7-3 and TRBJ1-1 gives the full variable domain: GAGVSQTPSNKVTEKGKYVELRCDPISGHTALYWYRQSLGQGPEFLIYFQGTGAADDSGLPNDRFFAVRPEGSVSTLKIQRTERGDSAVYLCASSPQGGGVNTEAFFGQGTRLTVV.